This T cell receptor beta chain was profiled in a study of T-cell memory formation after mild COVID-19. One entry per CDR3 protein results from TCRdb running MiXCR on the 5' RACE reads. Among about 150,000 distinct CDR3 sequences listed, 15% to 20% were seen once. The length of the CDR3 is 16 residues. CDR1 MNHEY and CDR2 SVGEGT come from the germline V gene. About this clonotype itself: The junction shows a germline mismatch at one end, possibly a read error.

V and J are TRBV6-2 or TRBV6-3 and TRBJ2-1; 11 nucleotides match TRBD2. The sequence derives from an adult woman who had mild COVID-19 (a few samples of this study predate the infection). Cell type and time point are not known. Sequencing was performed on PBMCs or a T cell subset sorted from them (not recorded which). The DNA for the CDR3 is TGTGCCAGCAGTGACTCGGGGACTAGCGGTTACAATGAGCAGTTCTTC. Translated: CASSDSGTSGYNEQFF.